One sample yielded the 8 T cell receptor beta chains listed below, sequenced in a study of lymphopenia after photon versus proton radiotherapy (dated by TCRdb to the late 2010s). The protocol used for the library was the immunoSEQ multiplex PCR assay. In its TCRdb copy, this immuneACCESS table keeps in-frame sequences only and misses some clones. Where compared with another copy, unresolved V genes explain less than half of these, and the others have no known cause. The sample profile shows about 30,000 clones; around 87% of them were found once. The ten top clones hold around 50% of the sample. The sample was peripheral blood, taken from a patient treated with proton-based radiotherapy. Receptors were obtained from a woman in her sixties or seventies with cholangiocarcinoma. Some clones in this sample may be carry-over from other donors' samples.

The CDR3 loop is CASSEQGVKNIQYF. CDR3 nucleotide sequence: TGTGCCAGCAGCGAACAGGGGGTCAAAAACATTCAGTACTTC. The chain is built from TRBV6-5 and TRBJ2-4; 8 nucleotides align to TRBD1. Germline loops: CDR1 MNHEY, CDR2 SVGAGI. J was trimmed by 3 bases and V by 6 bases; bases with no gene match: 4. The CDR3 is 14 amino acids.

V and J are TRBV2 and TRBJ1-1; D is uncertain. The CDR3 is 11 residues long. V lost 2 bases to trimming and J lost 7 bases, with 5 bases between them. From germline, CDR1 is SNHLY and CDR2 FYNNEI. CDR3 bases: TGTGCCAGCAGTGAAACGGGTGAAGCTTTCTTT. It encodes CASSETGEAFF.

By share, this clone counts as medium-sized. The CDR3 loop reads CASSEPSAGVGRDTQYF. CDR3 coding DNA: TGTGCCAGCAGTGAACCTTCAGCGGGAGTCGGGAGAGATACGCAGTATTTT. The V call is TRBV2, the J call TRBJ2-3; 8 nucleotides align to TRBD2. The CDR3 consists of 17 residues. V lost 2 bases to trimming and J lost 5 bases; unmatched junction nucleotides: 12. Germline CDR1 is SNHLY and CDR2 is FYNNEI.

The V gene is TRBV18, the J gene TRBJ1-1; D gene uncertain. This CDR3 is built from 14 residues. V was trimmed by 1 base and J by 0 bases, leaving 6 bases between them. Germline-derived CDR1 and CDR2 are KGHSH and LQKENI. In DNA, the CDR3 is TGTGCCAGCTCACCACTCGACATGAACACTGAAGCTTTCTTT. Amino acid sequence: CASSPLDMNTEAFF.

The V call is TRBV10-3, the J call TRBJ1-4; possibly TRBD1 for D (6 bases). The V end lost 6 bases, the J end lost 3 bases, and 14 bases lay between the germline ends. The CDR3 is 15 residues long. The germline V gene encodes CDR1 ENHRY and CDR2 SYGVKD. The CDR3 DNA follows: TGTGCCATCAGCAAAACAGGGCTGTCTAATGAAAAACTGTTTTTT. Translated, it gives CAISKTGLSNEKLFF.

This chain uses TRBV6-5 with TRBJ2-3; 8 bases line up with TRBD2. The length of the CDR3 is 16 residues. The ends lost 2 bases at V and 0 bases at J; junction bases unmatched: 4. Germline CDR1 is MNHEY and CDR2 is SVGAGI. The CDR3 spells CASSYSLAGSTDTQYF. CDR3 coding DNA: TGTGCCAGCAGTTACAGCCTAGCGGGTAGCACAGATACGCAGTATTTT.

This chain joins TRBV7-2 and TRBJ2-7; D not resolved. The V gene lost 1 base and the J gene lost 6 bases, with 7 bases spanning the gap. CDR1 is SGHTA and CDR2 is FQGNSA in the germline V gene. This CDR3 contains 12 residues. The CDR3 loop reads CASSLGMGEQYF. The CDR3 coding sequence is TGTGCCAGCAGCTTAGGGATGGGCGAGCAGTACTTC.

The sample holds a few counts of this clone. The CDR3 DNA reads TGTGCCAGCAGCCCACTAGCGGGAGGTTTGAATGAGCAGTTCTTC. This sequence encodes CASSPLAGGLNEQFF. The chain links TRBV6-6 to TRBJ2-1, with 12 bases identical to TRBD2. V lost 6 bases to trimming and J lost 7 bases; unmatched junction nucleotides: 7. The length of the CDR3 is 15 residues. Germline assignment: CDR1 MNHNY and CDR2 SVGAGI (reference sequence).